Presented here are 23 T cell receptor beta chains from one specimen sequenced in a study of PD-1 blockade in classical Hodgkin lymphoma. Every single patient, without exception, relapsed after autologous stem cell transplantation, and brentuximab vedotin exposure varied. Measured with immunoSEQ multiplex PCR; TCRdb has only the in-frame clones, and not every one. There are around 58,000 clones in the sample; about 92% occur only once, and approximately 9.8% lies in the top ten. Sample: peripheral blood mononuclear cells (PBMCs), taken at baseline. The receptors here all came from a human donor with classical Hodgkin lymphoma.

This clone has more than one count but fewer than ten. The chain couples TRBV10-2 to TRBJ1-3; the D is unclear. Germline V CDR1 and CDR2: WSHSY, SAAADI. The CDR3 is 17 amino acids. V was trimmed by 4 bases and J by 4 bases, leaving 20 bases between them. The CDR3 region has the DNA TGCGCCAGCAGTGGTTTGGTAGGAGACTCGGCCGGAAACACCATATATTTT. Its protein is CASSGLVGDSAGNTIYF.

This chain uses TRBV27 with TRBJ1-2; weak D call: TRBD1 (5 bases). Germline CDR1 reads MNHEY; CDR2 reads SMNVEV (reference sequence). V was shortened by 2 bases and J by 5 bases, with 9 bases between the two germline ends. This CDR3 has 13 amino acids. The CDR3 DNA reads TGTGCCAGCAGTTTAGGCTCAGGGTATGGCTACACCTTC. Translated: CASSLGSGYGYTF.

The V and J genes are TRBV19 and TRBJ2-2, with D maybe TRBD2 (5 bases). The CDR3 contains 13 residues. Germline CDR1 and CDR2: LNHDA and SQIVND (reference sequence). Trimming cost V 5 bases and J 7 bases, with 11 bases left between them. The CDR3 DNA sequence: TGTGCCAGTAGTCTACGGGAAAACGGGGAGCTGTTTTTT. Translated: CASSLRENGELFF.

The rearrangement links TRBV18 to TRBJ2-5; 12 nucleotides agree with TRBD2. V gave up 1 base and J gave up 5 bases; unmatched junction bases: 5. The CDR3 loop spans 16 amino acids. The V gene's germline CDR1 is KGHSH and CDR2 LQKENI. The DNA of the CDR3 is TGTGCCAGCTCACCACTTGGACTAGCGGGAAGTGAGACCCAGTACTTC. This encodes CASSPLGLAGSETQYF.

The DNA of the CDR3 is TGCGCCAGCAGCCAAGGAGCTTCGCAGGGGGCGCTTGGTTATGGCTACACCTTC. It yields the protein CASSQGASQGALGYGYTF. V is TRBV4-1 and J is TRBJ1-2, with 8 bases identical to TRBD1. Germline V gene lookup returns CDR1 MGHRA and CDR2 YSYEKL. V lost 1 base and J lost 5; bases outside the gene matches: 15. The CDR3 totals 18 residues.

This clone occurred once. The chain carries TRBV6-1 and TRBJ2-7; D perhaps matches TRBD1 (5 bases). Trimming stripped 6 bases from V and 4 bases from J, with 10 bases between. This CDR3 region has 12 residues. Germline V gives CDR1 MNHNS, CDR2 SASEGT. CDR3 sequence: CASSGRVYEQYF. CDR3 DNA sequence: TGTGCCAGCAGCGGCAGGGTGTACGAGCAGTACTTC.

This clone is a singleton in its sample. This sequence joins TRBV4-2 and TRBJ2-7, with 7 nucleotides matching TRBD2. Losses at the gene ends were 0 bases for V and 6 bases for J; bases not matched to a gene: 8. Germline V lookup: CDR1 LGHNA, CDR2 YNFKEQ. CDR3 length: 15 amino acids. This CDR3 reads CASSQDRGGSIEQYF. The CDR3 DNA is TGTGCCAGCAGCCAAGATAGGGGCGGGAGTATCGAGCAGTACTTC.

The chain employs TRBV5-1 and TRBJ1-6; D remains unclear. Between the trimmed V and J ends, which lost 1 base and 3 bases, there was a span of 5 bases. Looked up from germline, CDR1 is SGHRS and CDR2 is YFSETQ. The CDR3 is 14 amino acids. The CDR3 bases are TGCGCCAGCAGCTTGCCGGACTATAATTCACCCCTCCACTTT. Protein product: CASSLPDYNSPLHF.

This CDR3 is CASSPTDRNQPQHF. Here the CDR3 DNA reads TGTGCCAGCAGTCCGACGGACCGCAATCAGCCCCAGCATTTT. V usage is TRBV6-5 and J usage is TRBJ1-5; no definite D call. Trimming removed 5 bases at V and 2 bases at J, with 10 bases between. Germline CDR1 and CDR2: MNHEY and SVGAGI. This CDR3 is built from 14 residues.

The J gene is TRBJ2-3, the V gene TRBV11-2; D is possibly TRBD2 (5 bases). Between the trimmed V and J ends, which lost 0 bases and 10 bases, there was a span of 14 bases. Germline CDR1 is SGHAT and CDR2 is FQNNGV. The CDR3 contains 14 residues. CDR3 DNA: TGTGCCAGCAGCTTAGATGCCTTGGCTAGCTCGCAGTATTTT. It encodes CASSLDALASSQYF. Looking up the rest from reference TRBV11-2 and TRBJ2-3 gives the full variable domain: EAGVAQSPRYKIIEKRQSVAFWCNPISGHATLYWYQQILGQGPKLLIQFQNNGVVDDSQLPKDRFSAERLKGVDSTLKIQPAKLEDSAVYLCASSLDALASSQYFGPGTRLTVL.

This clone was found once. The chain is built from TRBV11-2 and TRBJ2-2; 9 bases are shared with TRBD2. After removal of 3 bases from V and 8 bases from J, the junction contained 7 bases not matched to a gene. This CDR3 is 15 amino acids long. CDR1 and CDR2 (germline): SGHAT, FQNNGV. CDR3 DNA sequence: TGTGCCAGCAGCTTGGCGGGGGGGCTCGCAGGGGAGCTGTTTTTT. Its translation: CASSLAGGLAGELFF.

The V and J genes are TRBV28 and TRBJ1-2, with TRBD1 as a possible D gene (6 bases). The germline V gene has CDR1 MDHEN and CDR2 SYDVKM. The CDR3 is 13 amino acids. Deletions cut 5 bases from V and 3 bases from J, with 10 bases between. Here the CDR3 reads CASSGGYDYGYTF. For the CDR3, the DNA is TGTGCCAGCAGTGGGGGCTACGACTATGGCTACACCTTC.

J is TRBJ2-7 and V is TRBV5-5; the D is unclear. Germline CDR1 reads SGHKS; CDR2 reads YYEKEE (reference sequence). The V end lost 0 bases, the J end lost 3 bases, and 13 bases lay between the germline ends. CDR3 length: 15 residues. The chain's CDR3 is CASSLAWEGFYEQYF. In DNA, the CDR3 is TGTGCCAGCAGCTTGGCCTGGGAAGGCTTCTACGAGCAGTACTTC.

This chain links TRBV19 with TRBJ2-1, with D unresolved. CDR1 is LNHDA, CDR2 SQIVND, per germline (reference sequence). CDR3 length equals 14 residues. The V and J ends lost 9 bases and 0 bases respectively, with 12 bases between them. Written as DNA, the CDR3 is TGTGCCAGCAACGACTTGGCCTCCTACAATGAGCAGTTCTTC. Its translation: CASNDLASYNEQFF.

The chain combines TRBV20-1 with TRBJ2-1; D is uncertain. The length of the CDR3 is 11 residues. The germline V gene has CDR1 DFQATT and CDR2 SNEGSKA (reference sequence). V lost 1 base, J lost 8 bases, and 6 bases lay in between. The CDR3 spells CSARVRHEQFF. The CDR3 nucleotides read TGCAGTGCTAGAGTTAGGCATGAGCAGTTCTTC.

This sequence joins TRBV7-8 and TRBJ2-7; 7 nucleotides align to TRBD1. Trimming took 0 bases from V and 2 from J; bases not matched to a gene: 1. Germline CDR1 is SGHVS and CDR2 is FQNEAQ. This CDR3 spans 14 amino acids. The CDR3 loop reads CASSLAGQTYEQYF. The CDR3 nucleotides are TGTGCCAGCAGCTTAGCGGGACAGACCTACGAGCAGTACTTC.

This sequence joins TRBV9 and TRBJ2-3; possibly TRBD2 for D (5 bases). Germline CDR1 and CDR2: SGDLS and YYNGEE. With 4 bases removed from V and 0 bases from J, the gap between germline ends came to 18 bases. This CDR3 is 17 amino acids long. CDR3 nucleotides: TGTGCCAGCAGCCCCCTAGCAGGCACAACCAGCACAGATACGCAGTATTTT. Protein product: CASSPLAGTTSTDTQYF.

The CDR3 DNA sequence: TGCGCCAGCAGCTTACCGGACGGGGATGAGCAGTTCTTC. Its protein product is CASSLPDGDEQFF. The genes are TRBV5-1 and TRBJ2-1, with D possibly TRBD2 on 5 matching bases. Germline assignment: CDR1 SGHRS and CDR2 YFSETQ. This CDR3 is 13 amino acids long. V was trimmed by 2 bases and J by 8 bases, leaving 11 bases between them.

The chain joins TRBV18 to TRBJ2-5; 10 bases line up with TRBD1. The trim removed 2 bases at V and 3 bases at J, leaving 3 bases unmatched. CDR3 length equals 15 residues. Germline CDR1 reads KGHSH; CDR2 reads LQKENI. CDR3 in amino acids: CASSPRTGGKETQYF. DNA for the CDR3: TGTGCCAGCTCACCAAGGACAGGGGGAAAAGAGACCCAGTACTTC.

V and J are TRBV18 and TRBJ1-1, with no clear D. Germline CDR1 and CDR2: KGHSH and LQKENI. The CDR3 spans 15 residues. Deletions cut 0 bases from V and 4 bases from J, with 12 bases between. In DNA, the CDR3 is TGTGCCAGCTCACCACCGGGAGGGATGATCACTGAAGCTTTCTTT. This codes for CASSPPGGMITEAFF. The variable domain in full, with the rest retrieved from reference TRBV18 and TRBJ1-1, is NAGVMQNPRHLVRRRGQEARLRCSPMKGHSHVYWYRQLPEEGLKFMVYLQKENIIDESGMPKERFSAEFPKEGPSILRIQQVVRGDSAAYFCASSPPGGMITEAFFGQGTRLTVV.

The chain joins TRBV27 to TRBJ2-2, with 7 positions matching TRBD1. Trimming removed 6 bases from V and 4 bases from J; junction bases left unmatched: 5. This CDR3 spans 14 amino acids. The V gene's germline CDR1 is MNHEY and CDR2 SMNVEV (reference sequence). The CDR3 sequence is CASRDRFRTGELFF. As DNA, the CDR3 is TGTGCCAGCAGGGACAGGTTCCGCACCGGGGAGCTGTTTTTT.

The V and J genes are TRBV13 and TRBJ2-7; D gene unclear. CDR1 and CDR2 (germline): PRHDT, FYEKMQ (reference sequence). The CDR3 consists of 15 residues. Trimming pared 0 bases from V and 5 bases from J, leaving 14 bases between. Here the CDR3 reads CASSLGPELNHEQYF. In DNA form, the CDR3 reads TGTGCCAGCAGCTTAGGCCCCGAATTGAATCACGAGCAGTACTTC.

On this clone itself: In the same sample, other DNA sequences code for this CDR3. This chain uses TRBV5-6 with TRBJ1-2; weak D call: TRBD1 (6 bases). Between the trimmed V and J ends, which lost 4 bases and 4 bases, there was a span of 11 bases. Germline V gene sequence: CDR1 SGHDT, CDR2 YYEEEE. The CDR3 sequence is 13 residues long. In DNA, the CDR3 is TGTGCCAGCAGCCTAGGACAGTTCTATGGCTACACCTTC. This translates into CASSLGQFYGYTF.